This T cell receptor (beta chain) was obtained from a study of OX40 agonist ivuxolimab in advanced cancers. At the level of the study: The drug used for patients, ivuxolimab, was an agonistic anti-OX40 (CD134) antibody. Three patients got partial responses; one had hepatocellular carcinoma and two had cutaneous melanoma. Points from the study as a whole: Part of the nonresponder group also had normalized T-cell clonal expansion that was low.

Comments on this clone: Its antigen is not identified.

Germline CDR1 and CDR2: SGHAT and FQNNGV. The J segment lost 1 base and the V segment lost 6 bases, leaving 10 bases of the junction unmatched. There are 16 residues in the CDR3. Data came from immunoSEQ multiplex PCR; TCRdb stores just in-frame clones and leaves some out. This sample has about 79,000 clones, with 91% found just once. The TCR sequence derives from an adult with an advanced solid tumor such as melanoma, head and neck, liver or kidney cancer. The specimen comprised CD4+ or CD8+ T cells sorted from blood, sampled in a trial of the OX40 agonist ivuxolimab. The chain is built from TRBV11-2 and TRBJ2-3, with 7 bases lining up with TRBD1. This CDR3 is CASRRDRALRTDTQYF. For the CDR3, the DNA is TGTGCCAGCAGACGCGACAGGGCCCTCCGCACAGATACGCAGTATTTT.